These 5 T cell receptor beta chains came from one sample sequenced in a study of T cell repertoires in cytomegalovirus infection. One entry per CDR3 protein, called by TCRdb with MiXCR from the reads. The sample lists some 800,000 distinct CDR3 sequences, 32% seen once, with around 12% in the top ten. Their specific antigens are unknown. This material consisted of cultured CD8+ T cells from PBMCs, taken from culture after CMV antigen stimulation. Receptor source: a human donor in good health (CMV status not recorded). Some clones in this sample may be carry-over from other donors' samples.

This clonotype was detected only a few times. This rearrangement joins TRBV20-1 to TRBJ2-1; 8 nucleotides align to TRBD2. Germline V lookup: CDR1 DFQATT, CDR2 SNEGSKA (reference sequence). The CDR3 sequence is 18 residues long. With V trimmed by 1 base and J by 0 bases, 11 bases remained unmatched. DNA for the CDR3: TGCAGTGCTAGAGGGGGTTTCGGGGGGGTCCTCTCCTACAATGAGCAGTTCTTC. It codes for CSARGGFGGVLSYNEQFF.

This clonotype was found a few times. The gene calls are TRBV6-1 and TRBJ1-2, with D hard to call. V was trimmed by 1 base and J by 4 bases, leaving 7 bases between them. Germline V gene data show CDR1 as MNHNS and CDR2 as SASEGT. The length of the CDR3 is 13 residues. In DNA form, the CDR3 reads TGTGCCAGCAGTGAAGACAATTTCTATGGCTACACCTTC. Protein: CASSEDNFYGYTF.

This clonotype showed up just a few times. Here the CDR3 reads CATSREGPGDTQYF. CDR3 in DNA: TGTGCCACCAGCAGAGAAGGACCGGGAGATACGCAGTATTTT. This chain connects TRBV15 to TRBJ2-3; D gene unclear. Germline values: CDR1 LNHNV, CDR2 YYDKDF (reference sequence). With 0 bases removed from V and 5 bases from J, the gap between germline ends came to 9 bases. The CDR3 covers 14 residues.

The rearrangement joins TRBV7-6 to TRBJ1-1; D gene uncertain. CDR1 is SGHVS, CDR2 FNYEAQ, per germline. V was pared by 5 bases and J by 1 base, with 8 bases between. The CDR3 is 13 amino acids. The DNA for the CDR3 is TGTGCCAGCAGCCCGGAACCGAACACTGAAGCTTTCTTT. Protein: CASSPEPNTEAFF.

This clonotype has just a few counts. The chain links TRBV7-6 to TRBJ1-6; D is unresolved. This CDR3 comprises 15 residues. V lost 1 base and J 7 bases, leaving 11 bases between the germline ends. Germline V gives CDR1 SGHVS, CDR2 FNYEAQ. CDR3 loop: CASSLGLHVNSPLHF. Written as DNA, the CDR3 is TGTGCCAGCAGCTTAGGACTACACGTCAATTCACCCCTCCACTTT.